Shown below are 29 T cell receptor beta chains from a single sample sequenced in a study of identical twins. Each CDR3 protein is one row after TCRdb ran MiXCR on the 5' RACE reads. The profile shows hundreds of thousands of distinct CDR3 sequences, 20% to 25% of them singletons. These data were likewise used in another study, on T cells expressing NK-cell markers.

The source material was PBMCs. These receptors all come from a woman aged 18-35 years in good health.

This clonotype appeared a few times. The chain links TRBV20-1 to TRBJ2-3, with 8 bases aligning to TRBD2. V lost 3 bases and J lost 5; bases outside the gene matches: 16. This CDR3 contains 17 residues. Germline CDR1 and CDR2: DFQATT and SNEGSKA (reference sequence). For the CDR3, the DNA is TGCAGTGCTAGTTGGGCGGGGGGCCCGAAGCAGGGAGATACGCAGTATTTT. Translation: CSASWAGGPKQGDTQYF.

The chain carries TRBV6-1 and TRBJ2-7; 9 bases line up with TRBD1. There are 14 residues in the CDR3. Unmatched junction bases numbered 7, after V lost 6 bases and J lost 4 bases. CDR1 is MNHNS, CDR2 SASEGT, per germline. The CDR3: CASRLDRGHYEQYF. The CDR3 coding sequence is TGTGCCAGCAGGTTGGACAGGGGACATTACGAGCAGTACTTC.

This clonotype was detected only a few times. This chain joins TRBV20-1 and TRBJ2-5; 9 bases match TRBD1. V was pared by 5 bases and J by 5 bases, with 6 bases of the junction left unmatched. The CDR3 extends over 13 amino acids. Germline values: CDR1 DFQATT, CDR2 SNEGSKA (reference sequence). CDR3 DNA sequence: TGCAGTGCTGTTAAACAGGGGGCCGAGACCCAGTACTTC. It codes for CSAVKQGAETQYF.

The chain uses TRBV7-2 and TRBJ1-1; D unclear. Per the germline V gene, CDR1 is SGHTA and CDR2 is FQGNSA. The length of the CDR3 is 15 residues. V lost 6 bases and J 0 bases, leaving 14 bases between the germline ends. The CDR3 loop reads CASSLRTLMNTEAFF. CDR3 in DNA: TGTGCCAGCAGTCTTCGGACTCTTATGAACACTGAAGCTTTCTTT.

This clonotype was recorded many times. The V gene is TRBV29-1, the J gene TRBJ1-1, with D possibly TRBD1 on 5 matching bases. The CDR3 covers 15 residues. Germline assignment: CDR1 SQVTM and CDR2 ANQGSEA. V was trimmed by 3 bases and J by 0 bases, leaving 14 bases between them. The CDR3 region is CSVDSGWGMNTEAFF. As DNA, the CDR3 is TGCAGCGTTGACTCAGGCTGGGGGATGAACACTGAAGCTTTCTTT.

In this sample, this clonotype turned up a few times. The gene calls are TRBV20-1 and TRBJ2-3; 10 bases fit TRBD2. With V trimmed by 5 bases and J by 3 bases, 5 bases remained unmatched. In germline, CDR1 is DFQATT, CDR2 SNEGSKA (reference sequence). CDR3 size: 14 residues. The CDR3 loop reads CSAQREGITDTQYF. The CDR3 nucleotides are TGCAGTGCTCAGCGGGAGGGGATTACAGATACGCAGTATTTT.

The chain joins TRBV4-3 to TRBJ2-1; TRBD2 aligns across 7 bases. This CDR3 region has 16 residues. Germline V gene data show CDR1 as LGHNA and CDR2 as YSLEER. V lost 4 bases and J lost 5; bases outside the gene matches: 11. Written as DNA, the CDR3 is TGCGCCAGCAGCCCGAGAGGCGCTAGCGGTAACAATGAGCAGTTCTTC. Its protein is CASSPRGASGNNEQFF.

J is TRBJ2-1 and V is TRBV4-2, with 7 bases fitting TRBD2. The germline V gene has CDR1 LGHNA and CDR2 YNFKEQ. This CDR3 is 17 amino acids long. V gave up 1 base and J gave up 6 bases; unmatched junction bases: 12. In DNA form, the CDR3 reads TGTGCCAGCAGCCAAGGGCGTCCAGGGAGGGCCATCAATGAGCAGTTCTTC. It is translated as CASSQGRPGRAINEQFF.

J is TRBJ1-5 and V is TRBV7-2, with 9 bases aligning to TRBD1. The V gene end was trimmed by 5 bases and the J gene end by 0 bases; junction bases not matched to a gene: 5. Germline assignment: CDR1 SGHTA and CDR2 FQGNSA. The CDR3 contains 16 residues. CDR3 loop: CASSQQGAYSNQPQHF. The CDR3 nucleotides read TGTGCCAGCAGCCAACAGGGGGCGTATAGCAATCAGCCCCAGCATTTT.

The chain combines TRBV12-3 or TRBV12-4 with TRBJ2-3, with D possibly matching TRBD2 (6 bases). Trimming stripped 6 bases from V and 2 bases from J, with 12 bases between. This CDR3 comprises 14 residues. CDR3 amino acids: CASRLGGVTDTQYF. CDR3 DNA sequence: TGTGCCAGCAGATTGGGAGGAGTCACAGATACGCAGTATTTT.

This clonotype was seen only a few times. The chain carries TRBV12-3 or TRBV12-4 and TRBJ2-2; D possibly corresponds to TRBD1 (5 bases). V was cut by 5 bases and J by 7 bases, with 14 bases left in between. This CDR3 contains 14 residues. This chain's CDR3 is CASSPYGTGGELFF. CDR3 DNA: TGTGCCAGCAGTCCCTACGGAACAGGCGGGGAGCTGTTTTTT.

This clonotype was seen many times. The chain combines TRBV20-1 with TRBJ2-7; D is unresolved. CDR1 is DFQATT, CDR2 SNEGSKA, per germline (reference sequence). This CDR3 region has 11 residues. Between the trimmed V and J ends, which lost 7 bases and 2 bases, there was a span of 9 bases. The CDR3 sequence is CSVRIPYEQYF. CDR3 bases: TGCAGTGTTCGAATCCCCTACGAGCAGTACTTC.

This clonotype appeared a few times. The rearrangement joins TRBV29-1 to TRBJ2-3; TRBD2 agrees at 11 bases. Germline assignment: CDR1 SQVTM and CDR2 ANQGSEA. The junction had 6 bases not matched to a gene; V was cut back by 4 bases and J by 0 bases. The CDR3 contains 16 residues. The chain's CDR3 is CSVAPGTSGSTDTQYF. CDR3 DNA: TGCAGCGTTGCCCCTGGGACTAGCGGTAGCACAGATACGCAGTATTTT.

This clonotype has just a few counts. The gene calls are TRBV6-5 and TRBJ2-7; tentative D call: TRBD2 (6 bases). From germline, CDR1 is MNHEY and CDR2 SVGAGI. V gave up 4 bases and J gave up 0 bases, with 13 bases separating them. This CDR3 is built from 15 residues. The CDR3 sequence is CASSSLGGNSYEQYF. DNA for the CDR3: TGTGCCAGCAGTTCCCTTGGGGGGAACTCCTACGAGCAGTACTTC.

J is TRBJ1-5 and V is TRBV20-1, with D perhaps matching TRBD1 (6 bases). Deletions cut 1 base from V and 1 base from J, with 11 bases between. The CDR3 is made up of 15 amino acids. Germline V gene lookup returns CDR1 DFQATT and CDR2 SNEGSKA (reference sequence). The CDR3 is CSARGGGASNQPQHF. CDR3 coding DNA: TGCAGTGCTAGAGGAGGGGGTGCCAGCAATCAGCCCCAGCATTTT.

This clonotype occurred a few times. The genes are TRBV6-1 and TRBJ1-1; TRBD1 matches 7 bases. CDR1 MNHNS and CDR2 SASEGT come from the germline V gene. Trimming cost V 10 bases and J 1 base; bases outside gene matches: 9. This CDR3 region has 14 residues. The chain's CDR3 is CATRSTGWNTEAFF. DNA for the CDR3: TGTGCCACCCGATCGACAGGGTGGAACACTGAAGCTTTCTTT.

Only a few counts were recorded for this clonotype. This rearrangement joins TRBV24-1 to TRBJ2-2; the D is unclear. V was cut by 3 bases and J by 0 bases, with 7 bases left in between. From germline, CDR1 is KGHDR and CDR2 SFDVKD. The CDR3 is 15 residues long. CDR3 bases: TGTGCCACCAGTGATAACAGTGCGAACACCGGGGAGCTGTTTTTT. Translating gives CATSDNSANTGELFF.

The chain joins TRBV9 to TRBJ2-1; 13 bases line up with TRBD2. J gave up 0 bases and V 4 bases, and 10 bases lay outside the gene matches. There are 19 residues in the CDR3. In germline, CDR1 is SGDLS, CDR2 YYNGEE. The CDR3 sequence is CASSPGTSGIQSSYNEQFF. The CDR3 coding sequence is TGTGCCAGCAGCCCCGGGACTAGCGGGATCCAGAGCTCCTACAATGAGCAGTTCTTC.

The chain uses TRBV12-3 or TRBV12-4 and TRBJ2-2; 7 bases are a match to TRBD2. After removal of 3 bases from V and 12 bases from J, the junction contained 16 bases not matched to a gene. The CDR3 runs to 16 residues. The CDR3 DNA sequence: TGTGCCAGCAGTTTGCGGCTAGCGGTTGCACCGGGGAAGCTGTTTTTT. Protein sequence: CASSLRLAVAPGKLFF.

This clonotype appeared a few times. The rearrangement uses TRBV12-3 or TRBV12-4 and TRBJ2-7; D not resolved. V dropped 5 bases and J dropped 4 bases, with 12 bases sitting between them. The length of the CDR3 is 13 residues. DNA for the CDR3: TGTGCCAGCAGTAACGAAGGCAGGTACGAGCAGTACTTC. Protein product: CASSNEGRYEQYF.

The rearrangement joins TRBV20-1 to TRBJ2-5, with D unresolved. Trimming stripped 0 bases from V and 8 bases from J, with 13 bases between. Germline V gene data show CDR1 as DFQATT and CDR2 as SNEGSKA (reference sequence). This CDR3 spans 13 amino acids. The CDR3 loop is CSARDLARSTQYF. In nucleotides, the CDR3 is TGCAGTGCTAGAGACCTCGCTAGAAGCACCCAGTACTTC.

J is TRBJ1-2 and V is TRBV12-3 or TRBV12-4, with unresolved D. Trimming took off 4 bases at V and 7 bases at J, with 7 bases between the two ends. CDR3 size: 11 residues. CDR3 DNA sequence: TGTGCCAGCAGTTCGGGCGTTGGCTACACCTTC. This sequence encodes CASSSGVGYTF.

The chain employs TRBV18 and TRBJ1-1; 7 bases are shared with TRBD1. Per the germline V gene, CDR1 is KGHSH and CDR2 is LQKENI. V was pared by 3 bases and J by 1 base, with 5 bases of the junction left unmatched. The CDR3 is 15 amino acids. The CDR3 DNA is TGTGCCAGCTCACCGGGACAGACCCAGAACACTGAAGCTTTCTTT. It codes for CASSPGQTQNTEAFF.

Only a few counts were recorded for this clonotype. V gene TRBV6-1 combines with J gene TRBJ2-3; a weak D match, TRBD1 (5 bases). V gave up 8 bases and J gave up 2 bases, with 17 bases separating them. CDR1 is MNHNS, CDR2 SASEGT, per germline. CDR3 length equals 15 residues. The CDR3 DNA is TGTGCCAGCCATCCCAGGGCGGTTATCACAGATACGCAGTATTTT. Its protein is CASHPRAVITDTQYF.

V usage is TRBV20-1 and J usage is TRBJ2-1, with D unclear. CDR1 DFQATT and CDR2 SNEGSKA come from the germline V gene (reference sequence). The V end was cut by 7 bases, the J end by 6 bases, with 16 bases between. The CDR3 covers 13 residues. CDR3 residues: CSVFVGRGNEQFF. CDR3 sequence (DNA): TGCAGTGTTTTTGTAGGTCGAGGCAATGAGCAGTTCTTC.

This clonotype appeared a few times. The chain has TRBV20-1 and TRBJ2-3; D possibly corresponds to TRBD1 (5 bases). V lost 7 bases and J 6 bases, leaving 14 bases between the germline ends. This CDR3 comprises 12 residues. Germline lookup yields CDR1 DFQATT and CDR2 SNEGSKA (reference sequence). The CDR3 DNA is TGCAGTGGTCTTCAGGGTGACGATACGCAGTATTTT. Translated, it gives CSGLQGDDTQYF.

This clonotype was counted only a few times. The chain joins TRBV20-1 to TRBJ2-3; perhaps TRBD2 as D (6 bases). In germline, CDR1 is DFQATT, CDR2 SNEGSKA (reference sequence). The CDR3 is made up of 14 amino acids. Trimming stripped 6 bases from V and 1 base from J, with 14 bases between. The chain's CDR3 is CSARDLLGTDTQYF. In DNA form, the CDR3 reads TGCAGTGCCCGGGACTTATTAGGCACAGATACGCAGTATTTT.

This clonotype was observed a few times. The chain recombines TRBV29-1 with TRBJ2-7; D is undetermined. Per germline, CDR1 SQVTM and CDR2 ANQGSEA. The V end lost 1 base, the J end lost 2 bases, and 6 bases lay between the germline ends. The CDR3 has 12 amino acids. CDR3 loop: CSVEVRTYEQYF. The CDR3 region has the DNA TGCAGCGTTGAAGTCCGTACCTACGAGCAGTACTTC.

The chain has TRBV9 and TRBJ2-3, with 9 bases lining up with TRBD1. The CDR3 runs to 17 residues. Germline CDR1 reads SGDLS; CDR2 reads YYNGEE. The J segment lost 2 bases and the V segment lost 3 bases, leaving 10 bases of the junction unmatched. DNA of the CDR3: TGTGCCAGCAGCGCCGGGACAGGGTACACACTCACAGATACGCAGTATTTT. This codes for CASSAGTGYTLTDTQYF.